This T cell receptor (beta chain) was found in a study of tumor-infiltrating lymphocytes in oesophageal squamous cell carcinoma. This clonotype was seen only once. TCRdb fed the PCR reads into MiXCR, producing one record per CDR3 protein. The repertoire holds some 14,000 distinct CDR3 sequences, with approximately 50% as singletons. Losses at the gene ends were 4 bases for V and 6 bases for J; bases not matched to a gene: 12. Per germline, CDR1 SGHTA and CDR2 FQGNSA. The CDR3 sequence is 16 residues long. The sequenced material came from esophageal tumor tissue. The chain carries TRBV7-2 and TRBJ2-3; 8 positions agree with TRBD2. The receptor comes from a male donor with esophageal squamous cell carcinoma. This CDR3 reads CASSSQPGLVTDTQYF. Here the CDR3 DNA reads TGTGCCAGCAGCTCCCAACCGGGACTAGTGACGGATACGCAGTATTTT.